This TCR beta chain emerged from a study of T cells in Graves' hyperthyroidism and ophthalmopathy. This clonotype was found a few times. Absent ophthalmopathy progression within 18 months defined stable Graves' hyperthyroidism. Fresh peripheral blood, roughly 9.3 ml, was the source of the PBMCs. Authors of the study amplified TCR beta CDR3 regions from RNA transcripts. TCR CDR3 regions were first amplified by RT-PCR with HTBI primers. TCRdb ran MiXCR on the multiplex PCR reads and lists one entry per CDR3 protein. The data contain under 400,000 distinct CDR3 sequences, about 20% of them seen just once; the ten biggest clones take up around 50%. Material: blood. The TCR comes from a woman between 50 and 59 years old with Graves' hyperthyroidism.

The CDR3 DNA reads as TGCAGTGCTATCTTAGGGCGGGCAGATACGCAGTATTTT. As protein: CSAILGRADTQYF. The J gene is TRBJ2-3, the V gene TRBV20-1; D possibly corresponds to TRBD2 (5 bases). V dropped 4 bases and J dropped 4 bases, with 12 bases sitting between them. This CDR3 contains 13 residues. CDR1 DFQATT and CDR2 SNEGSKA come from the germline V gene (reference sequence).